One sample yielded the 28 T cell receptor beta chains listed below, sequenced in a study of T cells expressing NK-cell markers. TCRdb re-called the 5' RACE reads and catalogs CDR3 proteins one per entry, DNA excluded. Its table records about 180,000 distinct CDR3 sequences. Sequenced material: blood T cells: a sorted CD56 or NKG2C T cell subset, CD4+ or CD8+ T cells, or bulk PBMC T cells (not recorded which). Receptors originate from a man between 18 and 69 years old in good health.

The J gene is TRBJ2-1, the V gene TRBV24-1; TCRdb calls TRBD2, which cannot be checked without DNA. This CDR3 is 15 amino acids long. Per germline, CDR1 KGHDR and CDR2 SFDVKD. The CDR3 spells CATSDYGDSSNEQFF.

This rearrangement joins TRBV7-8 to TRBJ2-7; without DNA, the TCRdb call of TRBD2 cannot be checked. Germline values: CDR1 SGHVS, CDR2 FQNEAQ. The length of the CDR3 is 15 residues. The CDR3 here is CASSLGGGLEYEQYF.

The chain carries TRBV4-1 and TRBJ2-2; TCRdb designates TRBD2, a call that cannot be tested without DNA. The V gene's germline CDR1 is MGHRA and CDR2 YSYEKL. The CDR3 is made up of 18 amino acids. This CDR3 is CASSPRLAGGLDAGELFF.

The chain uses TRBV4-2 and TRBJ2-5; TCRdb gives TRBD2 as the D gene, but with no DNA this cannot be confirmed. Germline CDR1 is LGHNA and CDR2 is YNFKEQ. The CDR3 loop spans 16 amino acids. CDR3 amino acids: CASSSGTSGGAETQYF.

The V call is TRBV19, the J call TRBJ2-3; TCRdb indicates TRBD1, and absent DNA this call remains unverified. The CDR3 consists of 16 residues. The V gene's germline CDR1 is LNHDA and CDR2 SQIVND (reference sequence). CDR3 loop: CASSWFWGASTDTQYF.

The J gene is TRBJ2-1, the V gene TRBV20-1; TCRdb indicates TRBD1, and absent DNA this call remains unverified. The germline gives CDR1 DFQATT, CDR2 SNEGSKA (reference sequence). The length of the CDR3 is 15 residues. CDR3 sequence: CSARPRGLPYNEQFF.

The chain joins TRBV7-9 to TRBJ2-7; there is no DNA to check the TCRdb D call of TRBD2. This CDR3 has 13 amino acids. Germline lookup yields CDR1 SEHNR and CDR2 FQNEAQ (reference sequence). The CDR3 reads CASSTGLKDEQYF.

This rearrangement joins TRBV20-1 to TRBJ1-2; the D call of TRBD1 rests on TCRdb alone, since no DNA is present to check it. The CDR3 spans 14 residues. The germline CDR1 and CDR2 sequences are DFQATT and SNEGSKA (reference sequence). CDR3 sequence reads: CSAREGQKPYGYTF.

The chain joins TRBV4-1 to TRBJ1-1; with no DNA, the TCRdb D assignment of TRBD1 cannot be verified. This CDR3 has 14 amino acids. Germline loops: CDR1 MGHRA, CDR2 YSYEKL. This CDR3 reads CASSQEGAWTEAFF.

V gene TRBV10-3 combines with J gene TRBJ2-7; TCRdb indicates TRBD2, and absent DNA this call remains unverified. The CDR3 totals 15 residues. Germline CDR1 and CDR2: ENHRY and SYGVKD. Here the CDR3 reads CAISTPGLAVNEQYF.

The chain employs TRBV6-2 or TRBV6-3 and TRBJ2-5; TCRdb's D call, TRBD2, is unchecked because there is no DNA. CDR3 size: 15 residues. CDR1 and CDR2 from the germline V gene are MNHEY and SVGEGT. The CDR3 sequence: CASSYGAGTGETQYF.

CDR3 protein: CASSLQGEPWEQYF. This rearrangement joins TRBV6-5 to TRBJ2-7. The CDR3 totals 14 residues. Germline V gene lookup returns CDR1 MNHEY and CDR2 SVGAGI.

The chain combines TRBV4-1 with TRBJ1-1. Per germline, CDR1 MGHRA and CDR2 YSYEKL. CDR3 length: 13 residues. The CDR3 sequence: CASSQGRNTEAFF.

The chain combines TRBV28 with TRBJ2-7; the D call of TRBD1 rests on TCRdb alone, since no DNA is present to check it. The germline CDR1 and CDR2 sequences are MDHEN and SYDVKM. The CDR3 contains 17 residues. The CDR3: CASNPLSNRGQSYEQYF.

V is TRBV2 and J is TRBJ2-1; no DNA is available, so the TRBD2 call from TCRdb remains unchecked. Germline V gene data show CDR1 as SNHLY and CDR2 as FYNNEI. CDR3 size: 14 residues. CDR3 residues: CASNTGVGFDEQFF.

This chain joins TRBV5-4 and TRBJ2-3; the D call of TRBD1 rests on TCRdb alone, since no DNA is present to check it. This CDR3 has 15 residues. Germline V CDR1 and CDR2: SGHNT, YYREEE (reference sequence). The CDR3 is CASSRGGAPADTQYF.

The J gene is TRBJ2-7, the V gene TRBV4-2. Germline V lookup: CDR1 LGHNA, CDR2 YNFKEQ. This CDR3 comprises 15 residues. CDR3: CASSQDYAVIYEQYF.

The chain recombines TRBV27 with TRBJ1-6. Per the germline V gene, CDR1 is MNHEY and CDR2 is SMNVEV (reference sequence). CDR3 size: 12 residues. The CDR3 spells CASSFWGSPLHF.

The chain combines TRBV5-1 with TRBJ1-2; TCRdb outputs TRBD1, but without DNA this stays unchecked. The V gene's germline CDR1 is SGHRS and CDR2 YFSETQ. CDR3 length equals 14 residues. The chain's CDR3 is CASSLRGTEDGYTF.

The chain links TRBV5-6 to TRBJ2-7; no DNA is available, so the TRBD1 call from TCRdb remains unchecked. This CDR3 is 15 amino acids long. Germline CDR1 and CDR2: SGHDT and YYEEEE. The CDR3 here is CASSPDAQAPVEQYF.

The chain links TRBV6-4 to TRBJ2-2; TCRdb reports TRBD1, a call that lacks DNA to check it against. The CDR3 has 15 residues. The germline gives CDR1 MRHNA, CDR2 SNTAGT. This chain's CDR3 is CASSDGDQNTGELFF.

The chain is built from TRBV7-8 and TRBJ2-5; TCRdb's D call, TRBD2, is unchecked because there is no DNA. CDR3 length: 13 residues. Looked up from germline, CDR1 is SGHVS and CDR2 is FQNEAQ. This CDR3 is CASSQNRAGTQYF.

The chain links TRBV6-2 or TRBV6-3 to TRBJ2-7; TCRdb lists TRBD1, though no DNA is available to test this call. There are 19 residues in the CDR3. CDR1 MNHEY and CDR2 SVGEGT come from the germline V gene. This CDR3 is CASSYVTRPTNPFRYEQYF.

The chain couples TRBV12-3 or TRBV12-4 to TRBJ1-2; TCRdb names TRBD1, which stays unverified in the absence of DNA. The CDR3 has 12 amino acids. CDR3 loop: CASSDRLYGYTF.

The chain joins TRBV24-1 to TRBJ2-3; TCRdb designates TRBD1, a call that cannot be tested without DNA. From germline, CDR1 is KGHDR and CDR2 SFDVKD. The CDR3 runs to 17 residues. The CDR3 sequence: CATSDAQGARSADTQYF.

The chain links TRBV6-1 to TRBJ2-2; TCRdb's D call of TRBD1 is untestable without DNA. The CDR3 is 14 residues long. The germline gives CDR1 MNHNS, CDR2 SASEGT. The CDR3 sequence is CATKDRGPTGELFF.

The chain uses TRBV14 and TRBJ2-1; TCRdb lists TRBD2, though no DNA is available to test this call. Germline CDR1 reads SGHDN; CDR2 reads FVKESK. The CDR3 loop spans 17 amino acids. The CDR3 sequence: CASSPRAIGPKYNEQFF.

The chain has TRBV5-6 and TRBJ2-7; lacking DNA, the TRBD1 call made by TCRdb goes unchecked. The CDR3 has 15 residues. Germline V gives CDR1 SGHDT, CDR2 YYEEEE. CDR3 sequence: CASSFERGSSYEQYF. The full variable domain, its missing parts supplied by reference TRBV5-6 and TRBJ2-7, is DAGVTQSPTHLIKTRGQQVTLRCSPKSGHDTVSWYQQALGQGPQFIFQYYEEEERQRGNFPDRFSGHQFPNYSSELNVNALLLGDSALYLCASSFERGSSYEQYFGPGTRLTVT.